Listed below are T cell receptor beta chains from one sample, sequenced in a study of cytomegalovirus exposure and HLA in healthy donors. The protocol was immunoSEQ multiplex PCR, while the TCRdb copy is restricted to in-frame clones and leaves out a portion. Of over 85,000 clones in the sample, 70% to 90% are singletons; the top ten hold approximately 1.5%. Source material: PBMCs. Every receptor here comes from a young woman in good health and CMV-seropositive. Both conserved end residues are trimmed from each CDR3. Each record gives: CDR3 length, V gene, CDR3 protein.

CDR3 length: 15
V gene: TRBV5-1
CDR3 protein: ASSFGTGNRPDYGYT

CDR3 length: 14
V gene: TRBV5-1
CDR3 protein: ASSSESGGLNTEAF

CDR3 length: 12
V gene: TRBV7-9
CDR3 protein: AILPGLNTHEQY

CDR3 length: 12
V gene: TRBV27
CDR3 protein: ASMPFAGSGEQY

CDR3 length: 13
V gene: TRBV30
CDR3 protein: AWGEQGRRSNEQY

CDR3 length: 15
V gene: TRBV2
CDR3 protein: ASSESGRWQDTGELF

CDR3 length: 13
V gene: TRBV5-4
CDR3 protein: ASSISGRVRNEQF

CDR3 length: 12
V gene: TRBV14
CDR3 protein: ASSQGIGDNEQY

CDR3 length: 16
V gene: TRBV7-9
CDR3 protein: ASSKENYADLANYGYT

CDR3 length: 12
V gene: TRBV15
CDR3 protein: ATSSPRGGETQY

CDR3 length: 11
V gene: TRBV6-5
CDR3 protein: ASSSTGQGNQH

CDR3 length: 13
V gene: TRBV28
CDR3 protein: ASSPENSLYNEQF

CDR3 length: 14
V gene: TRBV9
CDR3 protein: ASSPTIGRTYNEQF

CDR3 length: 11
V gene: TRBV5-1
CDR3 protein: ASSLTGADTQY

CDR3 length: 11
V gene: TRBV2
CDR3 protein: AQRGGKSYEQY

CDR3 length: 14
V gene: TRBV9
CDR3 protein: ASSPRSGSGQETQY

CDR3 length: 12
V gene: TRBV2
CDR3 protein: AISGTGVSDTQY

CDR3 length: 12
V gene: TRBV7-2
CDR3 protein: ASSLTAGYGKLF

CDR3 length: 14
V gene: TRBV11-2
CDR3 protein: ASSQGLAGGPETQY

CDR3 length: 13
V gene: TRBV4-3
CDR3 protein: ASSQAPTETYEQY